The T cell receptor beta chain described here comes from a study of cytomegalovirus exposure and HLA in healthy donors. Study-wide results and limits: A later analysis linked a missense DCLRE1C variant to TCR beta V- and J-gene trimming.

V was cut by 5 bases and J by 6 bases, with 18 bases left in between. CDR1 and CDR2 (germline): MNHNY, SVGAGI (reference sequence). This CDR3 is built from 15 residues. The PCR made use of 60 Vbeta and 13 Jbeta primers. Assay used: immunoSEQ multiplex PCR; TCRdb lists only in-frame clones, some missing. The sample has about 160,000 clones; roughly three quarters are singletons. This clone showed up just a few times. The antigen remains unidentified. The chain links TRBV6-6 to TRBJ2-3; possibly TRBD1 for D (6 bases). The sequencing sample was made of PBMCs. This receptor was taken from a woman aged 50 to 60 in good health and CMV-seropositive. In nucleotides, the CDR3 is TGTGCCAGCAGTAACACTCAGGGGAATAGCGATACGCAGTATTTT. It yields the protein CASSNTQGNSDTQYF.